The next 5 T cell receptor beta chains were all read from a single sample in a study of T cell repertoires in cytomegalovirus infection. MiXCR was run by TCRdb on the reads, yielding one entry per CDR3 protein. Of some 300,000 distinct CDR3 sequences in the sample, roughly a tenth were seen once. Material: PBMCs. These receptors originate from a human donor in good health (CMV status not recorded). Some clones in this sample may be carry-over from other donors' samples.

This clonotype was detected ten times or more. The chain carries TRBV7-2 and TRBJ2-7, with TRBD2 identical over 7 bases. Unmatched junction bases numbered 18, after V lost 4 bases and J lost 9 bases. The CDR3 consists of 16 residues. CDR1 and CDR2 (germline): SGHTA, FQGNSA. The CDR3 region has the DNA TGTGCCAGCAGCTCCGCGCCGGGACGGGGGGTCGGGAGGCAGTACGTC. Translating it yields CASSSAPGRGVGRQYV.

The table lists this clonotype with a few counts. The V and J genes are TRBV20-1 and TRBJ2-1; weak D call: TRBD2 (6 bases). Germline CDR1 DFQATT, CDR2 SNEGSKA (reference sequence). This CDR3 has 15 amino acids. Deletions cut 4 bases from V and 1 base from J, with 14 bases between. CDR3 region: CSATLGGLSYNEQFF. For the CDR3, the DNA is TGCAGTGCTACTCTCGGGGGTCTATCCTACAATGAGCAGTTCTTC.

The chain combines TRBV3-1 with TRBJ2-5; D is ambiguous. CDR1 LGHDT and CDR2 YNNKEL come from the germline V gene (reference sequence). The CDR3 runs to 15 residues. Trimming left V 0 bases short and J 1 base short, with 9 bases between. The CDR3 loop is CASSQERLIQETQYF. The DNA for the CDR3 is TGTGCCAGCAGCCAAGAACGGCTAATCCAAGAGACCCAGTACTTC.

This clonotype was recorded a few times. The chain recombines TRBV5-5 with TRBJ1-2; D gene uncertain. V gave up 1 base and J gave up 4 bases, with 14 bases separating them. CDR3 size: 15 residues. From germline, CDR1 is SGHKS and CDR2 YYEKEE (reference sequence). The CDR3 bases are TGTGCCAGCAGCTTGTCCATGGCCCCAAGCTATGGCTACACCTTC. It encodes CASSLSMAPSYGYTF.

This clonotype appeared many times. The chain carries TRBV6-5 and TRBJ2-5; no clear D. V lost 2 bases and J 5 bases, leaving 15 bases between the germline ends. This CDR3 has 15 amino acids. The V gene's germline CDR1 is MNHEY and CDR2 SVGAGI. The CDR3 region is CASSYGGTQKETQYF. In nucleotides, the CDR3 is TGTGCCAGCAGTTACGGCGGCACCCAAAAGGAGACCCAGTACTTC.